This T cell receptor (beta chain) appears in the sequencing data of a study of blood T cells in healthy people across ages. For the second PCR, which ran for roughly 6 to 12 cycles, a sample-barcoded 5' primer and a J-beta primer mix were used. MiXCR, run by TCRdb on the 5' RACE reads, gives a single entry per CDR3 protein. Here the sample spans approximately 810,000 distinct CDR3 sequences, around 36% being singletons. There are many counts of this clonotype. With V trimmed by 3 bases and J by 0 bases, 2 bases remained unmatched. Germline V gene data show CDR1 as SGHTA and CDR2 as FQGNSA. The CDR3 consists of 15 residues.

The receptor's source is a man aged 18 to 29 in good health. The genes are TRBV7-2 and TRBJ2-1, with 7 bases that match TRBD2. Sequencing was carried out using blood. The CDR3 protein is CASSFSGDSYNEQFF. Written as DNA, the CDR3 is TGTGCCAGCAGCTTCAGCGGGGACTCCTACAATGAGCAGTTCTTC.